This T cell receptor (beta chain) is from a study of identical twins (dated by TCRdb to about 2016). With regard to the full study: To test whether fetal clonotypes persist, the study used deep sequencing on TCR alpha and beta repertoires from monozygotic twins, unrelated adults of various ages, and cord blood. To rule out contamination, the twin experiments were replicated at different times with different library preparation protocols.

The V end loses 3 bases and the J end loses 7 bases, and a stretch of 12 bases separates them. From cysteine to phenylalanine, the CDR3 is 13 amino acids long. Of all the DNA, just the CDR3 is kept, 39 bases in frame from base 1. To prepare the library, 5' RACE was applied. Sequencing relied on an Illumina HiSeq 2000. A universal primer binding site was added through template switching, and the final cDNA carried a unique molecular identifier so that TCR cDNA molecules could be counted accurately. Specific primers in the conserved constant-segment region were used to synthesize first-strand cDNA for TCR alpha and beta chains. Each cDNA library was double barcoded, with a SMART-Mk sample barcode plus Illumina barcodes, to control for contamination. TruSeq adapter sequences along with Illumina sample barcodes were introduced in two successive PCR steps. The TCR alpha and beta cDNA libraries were sequenced on the Illumina HiSeq platform using custom primers. As for the authors' bioinformatics: MiGEC processed the raw reads to extract unique molecular identifiers, while MiXCR was used to determine the CDR3 positions. Recombination models were inferred per individual with the repgenHMM and IGoR tools using an EM algorithm. Shared clonotype analysis was performed with the tcR package in R, normalizing sharing by the product of cloneset sizes. To study raw recombination without the effects of thymic and clonal selection, out-of-frame nonproductive sequences were analyzed. In-frame beta chains were kept once TCRdb had trimmed the public reads at Q25 with fastp and called clones with MiXCR. A single entry per CDR3 protein holds the most common genes and DNA from its merged rows. For this entry, the V and J calls and clone size follow TCRdb and not the study's own pipeline. The sample contains hundreds of thousands of distinct CDR3 sequences, around 20% of them found a single time. Jointly, the top ten make up roughly 4% of the sample.

All donors were healthy Caucasians. The twin cohort comprised three pairs of female monozygotic twins, all aged roughly 18 to 30 years. The RNA used for TCR libraries was isolated from peripheral blood mononuclear cells. Beyond this particular receptor, the publication reports: Fewer insertions were carried by abundant cord blood beta clonotypes, a similar but weaker trend appeared in young adult naive repertoires, and no such trend appeared in memory repertoires. In monozygotic twins, recombination models systematically underestimated out-of-frame TCR alpha sharing, but the models matched the sharing seen between unrelated individuals. Invariant T cells such as MAIT and iNKT could partly confound zero-insertion analyses, although diverse VJ usage argued against such confounding for most clonotypes. Out-of-frame TCR alpha sequences shared between twins showed an excess of low generation-probability sequences compared with coincidental sharing between unrelated individuals. Because the same donors could not be followed over many years, conclusions were based on cross-sectional statistical analysis. In beta out-of-frame sequences, excess twin sharing was weaker, because having fewer shared sequences lowered the signal-to-noise ratio.

Points on this clonotype: It lacks a known antigen. Base qualities are missing; no much larger clone stands one base away.

These sequences were also reported in another study, on T cells expressing NK-cell markers. As noted in the second study: About eight donors provided sorted CD3+CD56+NKG2C+, CD3+CD56+NKG2C- and CD3+CD56-NKG2C+ T-cell subsets, whose TCR beta-chain repertoires were profiled. Seven of the eight sequenced donors were HCMV-seropositive and one was HCMV-seronegative. To restrict sorting to alphabetaTCR-expressing T cells, an anti-gammadeltaTCR antibody was added in several experiments. In six donors, the dominant CD3+CD56+NKG2C+ clonotypes were among the top 10 CD8+ clonotypes and accounted for about 1.0-7.5% of CD8+ T cells. Those dominant clonotypes were again the most abundant among CD3+CD56-NKG2C+ cells in a handful of donors, at about 28.3-65%. Whether the expanded NKG2C-expressing T cell clones were specific for HCMV antigens remained unclear. Randomly selected healthy volunteers, three men and five women, were used as the eight sequenced donors. HCMV serostatus was determined by detecting HCMV-specific IgG in serum with a commercial ELISA kit. For roughly 6 donors, bulk peripheral blood T-cell repertoires were also sequenced from unsorted PBMC. MIGEC handled demultiplexing of the reads and grouping by UMI, while MiTCR was used to assemble and quantify clonotypes. Only TCR cDNA sequences supported by at least two reads were kept to exclude erroneous sequences. The tcR package was used for downstream repertoire analysis, with clonotypes matched between fractions based on CDR3 nucleotide sequence plus V segment. Antigen specificity was annotated against VDJdb with VDJmatch, allowing one amino acid substitution in CDR3.

The sample taken for sequencing was PBMCs. This TCR was recovered from a woman younger than 30 in good health. The V gene is TRBV12-3 or TRBV12-4 and the J gene is TRBJ2-5; the D gene is possibly TRBD2, with 6 bases matching. The CDR3 here reads CASSFGGDGTQYF. The DNA reads TGTGCCAGCAGTTTTGGAGGGGACGGGACCCAGTACTTC.